The 26 T cell receptor beta chains in this list originate from one sample, sequenced in a study of early T cells in non-severe SARS-CoV-2 infection. TCRdb reprocessed the 5' RACE reads via MiXCR and lists one record per CDR3 protein. The table lists 40,000 to 50,000 distinct CDR3 sequences, approximately 7.1% of them singletons, with under 5% in the top ten. Sequencing was performed on whole blood. The source of these receptors is an adult who was a healthcare worker with PCR-confirmed SARS-CoV-2 infection or an uninfected control (not recorded which).

V is TRBV30 and J is TRBJ1-6; TRBD1 matches 8 bases. CDR3 length equals 15 residues. The germline V gene has CDR1 GTSNPN and CDR2 SVGIG (reference sequence). The ends lost 0 bases at V and 6 bases at J; junction bases unmatched: 4. CDR3 loop: CAWSVLGQGNSPLHF. The CDR3 coding sequence is TGTGCCTGGAGTGTACTCGGACAGGGTAATTCACCCCTCCACTTT.

Comment on this clonotype: The junction and the germline gene differ at one end; a read error may be behind it. V is TRBV7-2 and J is TRBJ1-4; D gene ambiguous. Germline CDR1 and CDR2: SGHTA and FQGNSA. The CDR3 is made up of 16 amino acids. CDR3 region: CASSLALGLTNEKQFF. The CDR3 coding sequence is TGTGCCAGCAGCTTAGCCCTGGGGTTAACTAATGAAAAACAGTTTTTT.

This clonotype was detected a few times. The rearrangement links TRBV12-3 or TRBV12-4 to TRBJ2-5; TRBD1 agrees at 8 bases. V shed 2 bases and J 5 bases; nucleotides not matched to a gene: 4. This CDR3 is built from 14 residues. CDR3 in DNA: TGTGCCAGCAGTTTATCAGGGGGCACGGAGACCCAGTACTTC. Its protein is CASSLSGGTETQYF.

This clonotype was recorded at least ten times. This chain links TRBV3-1 with TRBJ1-1; D is possibly TRBD1 (5 bases). V was trimmed by 3 bases and J by 1 base, leaving 9 bases between them. The CDR3 covers 14 residues. Germline CDR1 reads LGHDT; CDR2 reads YNNKEL (reference sequence). CDR3 nucleotide sequence: TGTGCCAGCAGCCAGGGACTTACGAACACTGAAGCTTTCTTT. Its protein product is CASSQGLTNTEAFF.

This clonotype occurred many times. The V call is TRBV7-6, the J call TRBJ2-1; D possibly corresponds to TRBD2 (6 bases). Germline-derived CDR1 and CDR2 are SGHVS and FNYEAQ. With 3 bases removed from V and 6 bases from J, the gap between germline ends came to 12 bases. The CDR3 has 14 amino acids. This chain's CDR3 is CASSFPGLTNEQFF. In nucleotides, the CDR3 is TGTGCCAGCAGCTTTCCGGGACTTACCAATGAGCAGTTCTTC.

This clonotype was counted between two and nine times. J is TRBJ2-7 and V is TRBV2, with TRBD1 as a possible D gene (6 bases). Germline V lookup: CDR1 SNHLY, CDR2 FYNNEI. The germline V and J ends were trimmed by 8 bases and 0 bases, with 14 bases remaining between them. The CDR3 has 14 amino acids. The CDR3 sequence: CASEIDRSSYEQYF. The CDR3 DNA is TGTGCCAGCGAGATTGACAGGAGCTCCTACGAGCAGTACTTC.

The table lists this clonotype with many counts. The chain employs TRBV5-6 and TRBJ2-1, with 11 bases identical to TRBD2. There are 16 residues in the CDR3. Germline V gene data show CDR1 as SGHDT and CDR2 as YYEEEE. Trimming at V came to 4 bases and at J to 2 bases, leaving 5 bases not matched to a gene. DNA of the CDR3: TGTGCCAGCAGCGTCAAGACTAGCGGGGCCTACAATGAGCAGTTCTTC. It codes for CASSVKTSGAYNEQFF.

The chain has TRBV5-1 and TRBJ2-1; 11 nucleotides agree with TRBD2. This CDR3 region has 16 residues. Unmatched junction bases numbered 2, after V lost 0 bases and J lost 3 bases. The germline gives CDR1 SGHRS, CDR2 YFSETQ. CDR3 protein: CASSLAGTSGYNEQFF. The DNA of the CDR3 is TGCGCCAGCAGCTTGGCCGGGACTAGCGGCTACAATGAGCAGTTCTTC.

In this sample, this clonotype turned up a few times. This chain links TRBV18 with TRBJ2-3; D call uncertain. Germline V gene sequence: CDR1 KGHSH, CDR2 LQKENI. The CDR3 consists of 13 residues. Between the trimmed V and J ends, which lost 4 bases and 2 bases, there was a span of 7 bases. CDR3 in DNA: TGTGCCAGCTCACTCACCAACACAGATACGCAGTATTTT. Translating gives CASSLTNTDTQYF.

This clonotype was counted only a few times. J is TRBJ1-2 and V is TRBV14; TRBD1 matches 7 bases. The V and J ends lost 1 base and 7 bases, in that order; junction bases with no gene match: 3. The germline V gene encodes CDR1 SGHDN and CDR2 FVKESK. The CDR3 covers 13 residues. CDR3 loop: CASSQGRGFGYTF. The CDR3 DNA reads TGTGCCAGCAGCCAAGGCAGGGGGTTTGGCTACACCTTC.

This clonotype was counted at least ten times. The chain carries TRBV6-5 and TRBJ2-4; tentatively, D is TRBD1 or TRBD2 (5 bases each). This CDR3 has 13 amino acids. V gave up 8 bases and J gave up 7 bases, with 15 bases separating them. In germline, CDR1 is MNHEY, CDR2 SVGAGI. The CDR3 is CASGSKGMNIQYF. In DNA, the CDR3 is TGTGCCAGCGGGAGTAAGGGGATGAACATTCAGTACTTC.

The chain links TRBV4-1 to TRBJ2-7; the D call may be TRBD1 or TRBD2 (5 bases each). V lost 0 bases to trimming and J lost 7 bases, with 28 bases between them. CDR1 is MGHRA, CDR2 YSYEKL, per germline. CDR3 length: 19 amino acids. Here the CDR3 reads CASSQDRAGGASRPGEQYF. The CDR3 DNA sequence: TGCGCCAGCAGCCAAGATCGGGCTGGGGGAGCGTCCCGACCAGGGGAGCAGTACTTC.

This clonotype has more than one count but fewer than ten. This chain connects TRBV25-1 to TRBJ1-2; D is unresolved. With 4 bases removed from V and 4 bases from J, the gap between germline ends came to 13 bases. The CDR3 totals 14 residues. Germline CDR1 reads MGHDK; CDR2 reads SYGVNS. CDR3 sequence: CASSGGRMFYGYTF. The CDR3, as DNA: TGTGCCAGCAGTGGCGGCCGGATGTTCTATGGCTACACCTTC.

This clonotype was observed many times. For the CDR3, the DNA is TGTGCCAGCAGCCACGAACAGGGTCTGGGAGGGAACACTGAAGCTTTCTTT. Translating gives CASSHEQGLGGNTEAFF. The J gene is TRBJ1-1, the V gene TRBV12-3 or TRBV12-4; possible D gene TRBD1, 6 bases. The CDR3 length is 17 residues. Between the trimmed V and J ends, which lost 6 bases and 1 base, there was a span of 21 bases.

This clonotype was seen ten or more times. CDR3 in amino acids: CASSYTGDPSYEQYF. CDR3 DNA sequence: TGTGCCAGCAGCTACACAGGGGACCCATCCTACGAGCAGTACTTC. The rearrangement links TRBV11-2 to TRBJ2-7; 7 positions match TRBD1. Germline CDR1 and CDR2: SGHAT and FQNNGV. The CDR3 sequence is 15 residues long. Losses at the gene ends were 4 bases for V and 1 base for J; bases not matched to a gene: 7. Together with reference TRBV11-2 and TRBJ2-7, the CDR3 gives the full variable domain: EAGVAQSPRYKIIEKRQSVAFWCNPISGHATLYWYQQILGQGPKLLIQFQNNGVVDDSQLPKDRFSAERLKGVDSTLKIQPAKLEDSAVYLCASSYTGDPSYEQYFGPGTRLTVT.

Ten or more counts support this clonotype. This chain uses TRBV5-6 with TRBJ2-5; 9 nucleotides line up with TRBD1. Trimming took 5 bases from V and 5 from J; bases not matched to a gene: 4. Germline V CDR1 and CDR2: SGHDT, YYEEEE. This CDR3 is built from 13 residues. Written as DNA, the CDR3 is TGTGCCAGCAGGGGGACAGGGCTGGAGACCCAGTACTTC. The encoded protein is CASRGTGLETQYF.

This clonotype appeared many times. V gene TRBV2 combines with J gene TRBJ2-1; 7 bases line up with TRBD2. J lost 5 bases, V lost 6 bases, and 10 bases had no gene match. This CDR3 comprises 15 residues. Germline V gene lookup returns CDR1 SNHLY and CDR2 FYNNEI. The CDR3 DNA is TGTGCCAGCAGCGTAAGGGGACTACTCAACAATGAGCAGTTCTTC. Its protein is CASSVRGLLNNEQFF. Full variable domain (missing parts from reference TRBV2 and TRBJ2-1): EPEVTQTPSHQVTQMGQEVILRCVPISNHLYFYWYRQILGQKVEFLVSFYNNEISEKSEIFDDQFSVERPDGSNFTLKIRSTKLEDSAMYFCASSVRGLLNNEQFFGPGTRLTVL.

The rearrangement joins TRBV29-1 to TRBJ2-3, with TRBD1 matching over 10 bases. With 6 bases clipped from V and 3 bases from J, the junction kept 6 bases outside the gene matches. Germline V gene lookup returns CDR1 SQVTM and CDR2 ANQGSEA. This CDR3 comprises 14 residues. The CDR3 region is CSVAGQGLTDTQYF. CDR3 coding DNA: TGCAGCGTCGCGGGACAGGGGTTGACAGATACGCAGTATTTT.

This clonotype was observed a few times. The chain has TRBV7-6 and TRBJ2-3; no definite D call. The germline gives CDR1 SGHVS, CDR2 FNYEAQ. This CDR3 has 14 residues. V lost 3 bases and J lost 2, with 9 bases in between. DNA for the CDR3: TGTGCCAGCAGCTTTAGTGGGGACACAGATACGCAGTATTTT. Its translation: CASSFSGDTDTQYF.

This clonotype was seen only a few times. The V gene is TRBV19, the J gene TRBJ2-7; tentatively, D is TRBD1 or TRBD2 (6 bases each). Trimming removed 5 bases at V and 4 bases at J, with 15 bases between. Germline V gene lookup returns CDR1 LNHDA and CDR2 SQIVND (reference sequence). The length of the CDR3 is 14 residues. The CDR3 sequence: CASSPSTGRYEQYF. Here the CDR3 DNA reads TGTGCCAGTAGTCCTTCCACAGGGAGGTACGAGCAGTACTTC.

This clonotype was detected many times. The chain employs TRBV4-3 and TRBJ2-1, with 11 bases that match TRBD1. V trimming: 3 bases; J trimming: 6 bases; junction bases outside the gene matches: 4. The V gene's germline CDR1 is LGHNA and CDR2 YSLEER. The CDR3 loop spans 15 amino acids. CDR3 sequence (DNA): TGCGCCAGCAGCCAGGACAGGGGGCGTCTCAATGAGCAGTTCTTC. It translates to CASSQDRGRLNEQFF.

In this sample, this clonotype turned up many times. The chain is built from TRBV7-6 and TRBJ1-1, with no clear D. The CDR3 spans 13 residues. In germline, CDR1 is SGHVS, CDR2 FNYEAQ. V gave up 6 bases and J gave up 1 base, with 9 bases separating them. CDR3 amino acids: CASSVKGNTEAFF. In nucleotides, the CDR3 is TGTGCCAGCAGTGTAAAGGGGAACACTGAAGCTTTCTTT. The entire variable domain, with the rest obtained from reference TRBV7-6 and TRBJ1-1, is as follows: GAGVSQSPRYKVTKRGQDVALRCDPISGHVSLYWYRQALGQGPEFLTYFNYEAQQDKSGLPNDRFSAERPEGSISTLTIQRTEQRDSAMYRCASSVKGNTEAFFGQGTRLTVV.

This clonotype was picked up many times. The chain employs TRBV4-2 and TRBJ2-3; TRBD2 matches at 9 bases. CDR1 and CDR2 from the germline V gene are LGHNA and YNFKEQ. Trimming removed 0 bases from V and 2 bases from J; junction bases left unmatched: 9. This CDR3 comprises 18 residues. Written as DNA, the CDR3 is TGTGCCAGCAGCCAAGATCCCCGACTAGCGGCGCCCACAGATACGCAGTATTTT. This encodes CASSQDPRLAAPTDTQYF.

Turning to this clonotype: A much larger clone lies a single base off, so this may be a read error. The chain is built from TRBV29-1 and TRBJ2-1, with 10 bases aligning to TRBD2. V shed 7 bases, J shed 5 bases, and the junction held 11 bases outside the gene matches. Germline CDR1 SQVTM, CDR2 ANQGSEA. The CDR3 runs to 15 residues. DNA of the CDR3: TGCAGCGCTTCAAGTACTAGCGGGGTTCACAATGAGCAGTTCTTC. Amino acid sequence: CSASSTSGVHNEQFF.

The rearrangement links TRBV13 to TRBJ1-4; D call uncertain. Germline V gene data show CDR1 as PRHDT and CDR2 as FYEKMQ (reference sequence). This CDR3 contains 12 residues. V was shortened by 0 bases and J by 8 bases, with 4 bases between the two germline ends. The CDR3 coding sequence is TGTGCCAGCAGCTTAGGCCCCGAAAAACTGTTTTTT. The encoded protein is CASSLGPEKLFF.

This clonotype was recorded many times. Germline and junction disagree at one end, which may indicate a read error. The gene calls are TRBV7-7 and TRBJ2-5; 12 positions match TRBD2. This CDR3 spans 16 amino acids. Germline V gene sequence: CDR1 SSHAT, CDR2 FNYEAQ (reference sequence). For the CDR3, the DNA is TGTGCTAGCAGCCCCACGACTAGCGGGGGCCGCGAGACCCAGTACTTC. This codes for CASSPTTSGGRETQYF.